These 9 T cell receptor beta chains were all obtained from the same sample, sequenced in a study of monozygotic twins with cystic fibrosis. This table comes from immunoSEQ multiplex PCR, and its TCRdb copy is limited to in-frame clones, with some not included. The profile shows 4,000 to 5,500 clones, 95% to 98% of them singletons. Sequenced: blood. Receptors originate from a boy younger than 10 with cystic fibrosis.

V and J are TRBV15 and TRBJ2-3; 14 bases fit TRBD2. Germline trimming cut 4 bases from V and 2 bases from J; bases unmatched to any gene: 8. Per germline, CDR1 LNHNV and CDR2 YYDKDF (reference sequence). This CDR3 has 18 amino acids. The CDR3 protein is CATSTLRTSGGHTDTQYF. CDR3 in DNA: TGTGCCACCAGCACTTTAAGGACTAGCGGGGGGCACACAGATACGCAGTATTTT.

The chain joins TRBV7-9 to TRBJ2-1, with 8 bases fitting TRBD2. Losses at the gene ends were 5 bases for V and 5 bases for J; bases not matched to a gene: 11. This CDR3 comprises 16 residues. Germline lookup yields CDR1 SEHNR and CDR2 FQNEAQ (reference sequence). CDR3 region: CASSPDRGGWDNEQFF. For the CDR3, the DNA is TGTGCCAGCAGCCCCGACCGGGGGGGTTGGGACAATGAGCAGTTCTTC. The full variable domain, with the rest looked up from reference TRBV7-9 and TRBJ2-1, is DTGVSQNPRHKITKRGQNVTFRCDPISEHNRLYWYRQTLGQGPEFLTYFQNEAQLEKSRLLSDRFSAERPKGSFSTLEIQRTEQGDSAMYLCASSPDRGGWDNEQFFGPGTRLTVL.

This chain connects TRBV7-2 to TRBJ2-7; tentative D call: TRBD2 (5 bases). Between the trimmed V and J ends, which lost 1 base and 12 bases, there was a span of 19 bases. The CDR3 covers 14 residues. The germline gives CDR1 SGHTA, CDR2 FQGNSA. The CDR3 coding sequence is TGTGCCAGCAGCTTAGGGTCAGTACAAAGGAGGCCGTACTTC. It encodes CASSLGSVQRRPYF.

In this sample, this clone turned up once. In DNA form, the CDR3 reads TGTGCCAGCAGTAGACAGGGGGCAAACATTCAGTACTTC. Translated, it gives CASSRQGANIQYF. The gene calls are TRBV5-6 and TRBJ2-4; 10 nucleotides match TRBD1. The CDR3 consists of 13 residues. V trimming: 5 bases; J trimming: 6 bases; junction bases outside the gene matches: 2. CDR1 and CDR2 from the germline V gene are SGHDT and YYEEEE.

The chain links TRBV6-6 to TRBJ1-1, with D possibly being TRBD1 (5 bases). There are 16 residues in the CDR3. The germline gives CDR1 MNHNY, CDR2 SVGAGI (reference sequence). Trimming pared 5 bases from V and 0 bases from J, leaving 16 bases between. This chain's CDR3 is CASSPQGAVMNTEAFF. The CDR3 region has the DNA TGTGCCAGCAGTCCCCAGGGTGCGGTGATGAACACTGAAGCTTTCTTT.

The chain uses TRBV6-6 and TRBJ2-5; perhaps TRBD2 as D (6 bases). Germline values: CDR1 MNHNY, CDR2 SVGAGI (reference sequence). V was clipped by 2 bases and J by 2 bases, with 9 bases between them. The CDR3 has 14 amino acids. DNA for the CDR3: TGTGCCAGCAGTTACCCCGGGGGTCAAGAGACCCAGTACTTC. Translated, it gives CASSYPGGQETQYF.

CDR3 sequence: CASSGDRNEKLFF. CDR3 bases: TGCGCCAGCAGCGGGGATCGGAATGAAAAACTGTTTTTT. The chain links TRBV5-1 to TRBJ1-4; no reliable D call. The CDR3 length is 13 residues. The V gene's germline CDR1 is SGHRS and CDR2 YFSETQ. V lost 4 bases, J lost 5 bases, and 9 bases lay in between. Full variable domain (outside the CDR3, taken from reference TRBV5-1 and TRBJ1-4): KAGVTQTPRYLIKTRGQQVTLSCSPISGHRSVSWYQQTPGQGLQFLFEYFSETQRNKGNFPGRFSGRQFSNSRSEMNVSTLELGDSALYLCASSGDRNEKLFFGSGTQLSVL.

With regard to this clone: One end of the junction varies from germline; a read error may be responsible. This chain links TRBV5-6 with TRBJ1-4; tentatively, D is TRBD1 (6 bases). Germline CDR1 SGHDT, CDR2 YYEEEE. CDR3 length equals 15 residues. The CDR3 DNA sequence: TGTGCCAGCAGTTTGGGGGGCAGGTCAAGTGAAAAACTGTTTTTT. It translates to CASSLGGRSSEKLFF.

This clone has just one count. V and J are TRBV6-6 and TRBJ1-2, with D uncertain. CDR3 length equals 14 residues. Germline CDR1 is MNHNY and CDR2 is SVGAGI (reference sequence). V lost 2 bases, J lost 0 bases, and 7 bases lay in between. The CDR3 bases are TGTGCCAGCAGTTACCATACATCTAACTATGGCTACACCTTC. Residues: CASSYHTSNYGYTF.